This T cell receptor beta chain comes out of a study of blood T cells in healthy people across ages. In the case of this clonotype: Its antigen is not identified.

The ends were cut back, 0 bases at V and 7 bases at J, with 17 bases in the middle. Looked up from germline, CDR1 is SGDLS and CDR2 is YYNGEE. The CDR3 loop spans 16 amino acids. Sample-barcoded 5' priming and a J-beta primer mix drove a second PCR of roughly 7 to 11 cycles. MiXCR, applied by TCRdb to the 5' RACE reads, yields one record per CDR3 protein. The table lists 700,000 to 950,000 distinct CDR3 sequences, 58% of them singletons. Findings and limits, study-wide: Among long-lived donors, naive CD4+ cells were more numerous and diversity higher than in aged donors.

The chain uses TRBV9 and TRBJ2-4, with D possibly called TRBD1 or TRBD2 (5 bases each). The receptor comes from a man aged 25 to 40 in good health. Sequencing was performed on blood. CDR3 sequence (DNA): TGTGCCAGCAGCGTAGGGTCAGGTGGGGGTGGGAACATTCAGTACTTC. Translation: CASSVGSGGGGNIQYF. The entire variable domain, with the rest obtained from reference TRBV9 and TRBJ2-4, is as follows: DSGVTQTPKHLITATGQRVTLRCSPRSGDLSVYWYQQSLDQGLQFLIQYYNGEERAKGNILERFSAQQFPDLHSELNLSSLELGDSALYFCASSVGSGGGGNIQYFGAGTRLSVL.